This T cell receptor (beta chain) is from a study of a mutant IDH1 vaccine in newly diagnosed glioma. Assay: immunoSEQ multiplex PCR; the TCRdb copy retains only in-frame clones and omits some. The sample lists about 40,000 clones, roughly 90% occurring once. The time point here: week 5, during vaccination. Mutant IDH1 20-mer peptide, at 300 ug, made up each vaccine dose, with topical imiquimod. V lost 2 bases to trimming and J lost 3 bases, with 11 bases between them. This CDR3 contains 15 residues. Germline CDR1 MNHEY, CDR2 SVGAGI. As for this clone: Its antigen is as yet unknown.

Study conclusions and caveats: There seemed to be no relation between pseudoprogression and changes in top peripheral T cell clonotypes.

This receptor was obtained from a man aged 45-60 years with glioma. The rearrangement joins TRBV6-5 to TRBJ1-5; D gene unclear. The sequencing used PBMCs, collected from a glioma patient whose treatment included an IDH1 peptide vaccine. CDR3 nucleotides: TGTGCCAGCAGTTACGACGGAGGGCCCAATCAGCCCCAGCATTTT. Its protein is CASSYDGGPNQPQHF.